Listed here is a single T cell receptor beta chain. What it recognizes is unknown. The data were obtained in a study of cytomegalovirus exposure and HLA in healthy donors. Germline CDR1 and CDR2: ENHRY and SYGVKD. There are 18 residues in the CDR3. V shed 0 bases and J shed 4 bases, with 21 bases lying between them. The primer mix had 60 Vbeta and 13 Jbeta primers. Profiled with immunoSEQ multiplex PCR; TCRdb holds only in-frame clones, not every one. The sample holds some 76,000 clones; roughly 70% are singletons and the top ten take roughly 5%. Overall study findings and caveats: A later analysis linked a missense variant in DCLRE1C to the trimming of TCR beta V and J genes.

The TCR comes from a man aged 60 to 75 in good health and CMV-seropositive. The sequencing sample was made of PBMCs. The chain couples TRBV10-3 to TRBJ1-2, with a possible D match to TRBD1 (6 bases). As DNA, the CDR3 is TGTGCCATCAGTGAGTCGTTCCGGGGAAGCGGGACATCCTATGGCTACACCTTC. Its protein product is CAISESFRGSGTSYGYTF.